Below are 2 T cell receptor beta chains sequenced from a single sample in a study of T cells in localized non-small cell lung cancer. The protocol was immunoSEQ multiplex PCR, while the TCRdb copy is restricted to in-frame clones and leaves out a portion. The sample carries around 40,000 clones, 86% recorded once. This specimen consisted of peripheral blood, obtained before any cancer treatment. Source of these receptors: a woman between 18 and 55 years old with stage III lung adenocarcinoma.

The chain carries TRBV29-1 and TRBJ1-1; D is unclear. V shed 7 bases and J shed 0 bases, with 9 bases lying between them. This CDR3 comprises 12 residues. Per germline, CDR1 SQVTM and CDR2 ANQGSEA. CDR3 sequence (DNA): TGCAGCGCCGGACGGCTGAACACTGAAGCTTTCTTT. Protein product: CSAGRLNTEAFF.

This chain links TRBV9 with TRBJ1-1; 8 bases align to TRBD1. Trimming cost V 4 bases and J 6 bases; bases outside gene matches: 5. The CDR3 is 13 amino acids. Germline CDR1 is SGDLS and CDR2 is YYNGEE. DNA for the CDR3: TGTGCCAGCAGCCCACAGGGGGGGGCTGAAGCTTTCTTT. It translates to CASSPQGGAEAFF.